The sequence of this T cell receptor (beta chain) was determined in a study of blood T cell repertoires in COVID-19. Study details: Sites across the United States, Italy and Spain contributed samples from acute and convalescent COVID-19.

Everyone who took part was 18 to 89 years old, and they came from about two dozen US areas. Method: immunoSEQ multiplex PCR; TCRdb's copy keeps in-frame clones and lacks some. The sample shows under 250,000 clones, around nine tenths of them seen only once. The clonotype was recovered from a man younger than 45 who had recovered from COVID-19. Sequencing was performed on PBMCs or T cells enriched from blood (not recorded which).

The CDR3 bases are TGTGCCACCAGTGAAGGAACAGTAAACACCGGGGAGCTGTTTTTT. This codes for CATSEGTVNTGELFF. This chain joins TRBV24-1 and TRBJ2-2, with D uncertain. The CDR3 covers 15 residues. V lost 4 bases and J 2 bases, leaving 10 bases between the germline ends. CDR1 and CDR2 from the germline V gene are KGHDR and SFDVKD.